This T cell receptor beta chain originates from a study of T cells in Graves' hyperthyroidism and ophthalmopathy. Together with thyroid ultrasound, orbital computed tomography, serum thyroxine and TRAb, clinical symptoms were used for diagnoses. Authors of the study amplified TCR beta CDR3 regions from RNA transcripts. HTBI primers were employed in a first-round RT-PCR of the TCR CDR3. Each CDR3 protein is one row after TCRdb ran MiXCR on the multiplex PCR reads. The table has some 620,000 distinct CDR3 sequences, about 17% seen once. This clonotype was seen only a few times. The CDR3 runs 15 residues. V lost 3 bases to trimming and J lost 4 bases, with 10 bases between them. The germline V gene encodes CDR1 MDHEN and CDR2 SYDVKM.

The origin of this receptor is a woman aged 25-40 years with Graves' hyperthyroidism. Sequenced: blood. The V gene is TRBV28, the J gene TRBJ1-6, with a possible D match to TRBD1 (6 bases). For the CDR3, the DNA is TGTGCCAGCAGTTTCCAAGGACAGTATAATTCACCCCTCCACTTT. This codes for CASSFQGQYNSPLHF.